This T cell receptor beta chain was obtained from a study of T cells in Graves' hyperthyroidism and ophthalmopathy (dated by TCRdb to about 2019). Regarding the complete study: Peripheral blood was collected at initial diagnosis, before any treatment. To identify TCR V-J signatures that set the groups apart, the researchers used a discovery cohort of 100 or so patients, made up of under 50 with Graves' ophthalmopathy and 55 to 65 with stable Graves' hyperthyroidism. Whether ophthalmopathy could be predicted prospectively was tested in an independent validation cohort made up of some 20 hyperthyroidism patients plus 17 patients who later progressed to ophthalmopathy. The 100 or so discovery patients were randomly split 7:3 into training and test sets. In addition, the study compared T-cell repertoires in thyroid tissue and in blood from roughly 6 Graves' hyperthyroidism patients. Following sampling, methimazole starting at 30 mg daily was given to hyperthyroidism patients, and high-dose intravenous methylprednisolone was given to ophthalmopathy patients. The paper describes TCR Vbeta CDR3 sequencing of around 130 peripheral blood samples, made up of approximately 40 ophthalmopathy patients, over 70 hyperthyroidism patients and about 17 progressor patients. Summary of the overall study and its limitations: Sample size was not statistically predetermined, and blinding of investigators to group allocation was not performed. Blood samples also contained most of the expanded thyroid clonotypes (frequency above 0.001), which suggests that blood repertoires may reflect thyroid immune responses. In cross-validation, a model built on a 13 V-J signature told ophthalmopathy apart from stable hyperthyroidism with under 90% sensitivity and around 84% specificity, and in testing the same model reached 80%/75%. In validation, the model predicted progression to ophthalmopathy with roughly 70% sensitivity and less than 80% specificity, a median of around six months before onset.

This clonotype was picked up many times. Its antigen remains unidentified. No base quality information exists; no much larger clone differs at one position. Stable Graves' hyperthyroidism was defined as the absence of progression to ophthalmopathy over 18 months of follow-up. The hyperthyroidism patients were between 18 and 65 years old and newly diagnosed, with a disease duration of less than 2 months. The study excluded patients with uncontrolled infections, other autoimmune diseases, pregnancy or lactation. Clinical symptoms, serum thyroxine and TRAb, thyroid ultrasound, and orbital computed tomography formed the basis for the diagnoses. PBMCs were isolated from about 9 ml of fresh peripheral blood by Ficoll-Paque density gradient centrifugation. Total RNA was extracted using Trizol reagent, and RNA quality was assessed on an Agilent 2100 Bioanalyzer. The TCR beta CDR3 regions were amplified from the RNA transcripts. The first round of RT-PCR for the TCR CDR3 was performed with the HTBI primer set and the Qiagen OneStep RT-PCR kit. A second multiplex PCR round built the libraries, followed by size selection and purification. Paired-end sequencing of the libraries was performed with 100 bp reads on an Illumina HiSeq2000. As for the authors' bioinformatics: Raw data were processed with SOAPnuke, discarding reads with adapters, uncalled bases, mean Phred below 15, or no exact constant-primer or identifier match. High-quality paired reads were merged with COPE v1.2.5, and unique nucleotide sequences were defined as clonotypes. Clonotypes were aligned to IMGT TRBV, TRBD and TRBJ reference segments using MiTCR v1.1. The analysis was restricted to V-J combinations with a frequency above 0.0001, which together covered 99% to 99.2% of the repertoires. The TCS score was defined as the ratio of F50 (clonal expansion) to E x V (chaos), calculated using BLOSUM62-based TCRdist between CDR3 peptides within each V-J. Welch's t-statistics and random forest reduced fewer than 550 V-J features to fewer than 15, which were used in a naive Bayes classifier (R e1071). The public sequencing data were trimmed at Q25 with fastp and processed into clonotypes with MiXCR by TCRdb, which kept only in-frame beta chains. Every distinct CDR3 protein forms one entry, paired with its most common genes and DNA. For this entry, the V and J calls and clone size follow TCRdb and not the study's own pipeline. The sample contains some 460,000 distinct CDR3 sequences, about a sixth of them found a single time. Around 7.3% of the sample comes from the top ten.

Sequencing was performed on blood. This receptor was obtained from a woman between 18 and 30 years old with Graves' hyperthyroidism.

CDR3 loop: CASSEQAGHTGELFF. DNA sequence: TGTGCCAGCAGTGAACAAGCGGGACACACCGGGGAGCTGTTTTTT. The rearrangement joined TRBV2 to TRBJ2-2, with 7 bases aligning to TRBD2. V loses 2 bases at its end and J loses 3 bases; junction bases beyond the gene matches: 3. The germline V gene encodes CDR1 SNHLY and CDR2 FYNNEI. From the cysteine through the phenylalanine, the CDR3 covers 15 amino acids. The sequence is cut down to CDR3 DNA, 45 bases in frame from base 1.